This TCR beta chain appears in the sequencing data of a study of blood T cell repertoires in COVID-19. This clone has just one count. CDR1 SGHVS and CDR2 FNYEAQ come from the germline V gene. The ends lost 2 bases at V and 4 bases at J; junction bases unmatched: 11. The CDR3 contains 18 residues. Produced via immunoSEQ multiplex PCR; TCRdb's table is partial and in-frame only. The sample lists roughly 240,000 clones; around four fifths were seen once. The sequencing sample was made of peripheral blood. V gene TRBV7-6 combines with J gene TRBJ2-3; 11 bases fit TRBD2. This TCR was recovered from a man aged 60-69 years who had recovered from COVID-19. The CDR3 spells CASSLPQTGTSGADTQYF. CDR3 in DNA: TGTGCCAGCAGCTTACCGCAAACCGGGACTAGCGGAGCAGATACGCAGTATTTT.